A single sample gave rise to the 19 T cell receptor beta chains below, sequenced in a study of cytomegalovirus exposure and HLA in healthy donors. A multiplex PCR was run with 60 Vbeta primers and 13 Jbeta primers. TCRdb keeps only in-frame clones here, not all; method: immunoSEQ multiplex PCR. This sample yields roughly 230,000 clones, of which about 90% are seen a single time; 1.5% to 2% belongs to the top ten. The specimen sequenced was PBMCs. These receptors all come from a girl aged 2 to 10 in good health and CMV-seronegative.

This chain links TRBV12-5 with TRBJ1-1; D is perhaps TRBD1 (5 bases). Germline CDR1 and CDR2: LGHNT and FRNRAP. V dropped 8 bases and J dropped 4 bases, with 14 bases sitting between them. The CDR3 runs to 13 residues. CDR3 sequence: CASQGQGFTEAFF. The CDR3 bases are TGTGCTAGTCAAGGGCAGGGTTTCACTGAAGCTTTCTTT.

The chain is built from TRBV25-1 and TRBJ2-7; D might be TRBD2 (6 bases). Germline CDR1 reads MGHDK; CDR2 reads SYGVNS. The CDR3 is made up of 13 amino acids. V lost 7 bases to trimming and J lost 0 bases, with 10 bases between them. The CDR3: CASTRDFSYEQYF. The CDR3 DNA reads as TGTGCCAGCACCCGGGACTTCTCCTACGAGCAGTACTTC.

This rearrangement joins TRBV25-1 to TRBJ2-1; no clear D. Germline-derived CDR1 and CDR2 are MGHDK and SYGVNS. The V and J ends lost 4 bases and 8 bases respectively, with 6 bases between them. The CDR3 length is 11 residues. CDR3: CASSGSYEQFF. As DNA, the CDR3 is TGTGCCAGCAGTGGTAGTTATGAGCAGTTCTTC.

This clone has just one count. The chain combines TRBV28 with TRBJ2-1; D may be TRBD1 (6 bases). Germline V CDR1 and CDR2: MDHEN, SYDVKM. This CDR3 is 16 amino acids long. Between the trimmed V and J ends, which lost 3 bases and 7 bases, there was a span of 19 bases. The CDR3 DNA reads TGTGCCAGCAGTTTTGGGACAAAGTCGTACGGTAATGAGCAGTTCTTC. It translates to CASSFGTKSYGNEQFF.

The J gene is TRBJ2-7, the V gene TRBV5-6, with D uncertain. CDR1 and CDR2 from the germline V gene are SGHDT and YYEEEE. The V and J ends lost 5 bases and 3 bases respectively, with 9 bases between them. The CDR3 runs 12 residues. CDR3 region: CASSYYLYEQYF. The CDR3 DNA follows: TGTGCCAGCAGTTATTATCTCTACGAGCAGTACTTC.

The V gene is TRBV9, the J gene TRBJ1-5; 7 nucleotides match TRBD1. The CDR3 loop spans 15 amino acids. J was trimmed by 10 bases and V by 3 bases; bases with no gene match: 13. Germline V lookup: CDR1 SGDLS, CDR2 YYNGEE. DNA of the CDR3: TGTGCCAGCAGCGCCGACGAGGGGGCCCTGGGCCCCCAGCATTTT. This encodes CASSADEGALGPQHF. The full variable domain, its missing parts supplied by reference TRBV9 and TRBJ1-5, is DSGVTQTPKHLITATGQRVTLRCSPRSGDLSVYWYQQSLDQGLQFLIQYYNGEERAKGNILERFSAQQFPDLHSELNLSSLELGDSALYFCASSADEGALGPQHFGDGTRLSIL.

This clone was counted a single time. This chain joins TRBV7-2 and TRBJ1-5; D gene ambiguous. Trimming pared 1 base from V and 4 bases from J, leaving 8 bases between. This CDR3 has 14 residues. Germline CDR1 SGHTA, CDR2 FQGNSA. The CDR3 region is CASSLEGGNQPQHF. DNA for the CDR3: TGTGCCAGCAGCTTAGAGGGCGGGAATCAGCCCCAGCATTTT.

CDR3 loop: CAWSLLTGPTDTQYF. The DNA for the CDR3 is TGTGCCTGGAGTTTACTGACAGGGCCGACAGATACGCAGTATTTT. This chain links TRBV30 with TRBJ2-3, with TRBD1 matching over 7 bases. This CDR3 has 15 amino acids. V shed 2 bases and J 3 bases; nucleotides not matched to a gene: 8. Germline CDR1 reads GTSNPN; CDR2 reads SVGIG (reference sequence).

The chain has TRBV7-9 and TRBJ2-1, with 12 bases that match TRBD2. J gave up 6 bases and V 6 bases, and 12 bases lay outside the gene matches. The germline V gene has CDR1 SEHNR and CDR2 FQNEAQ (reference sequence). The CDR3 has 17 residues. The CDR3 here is CASRHRPLAGGSNEQFF. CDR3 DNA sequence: TGTGCCAGCAGGCACCGACCGCTAGCGGGAGGGTCCAATGAGCAGTTCTTC.

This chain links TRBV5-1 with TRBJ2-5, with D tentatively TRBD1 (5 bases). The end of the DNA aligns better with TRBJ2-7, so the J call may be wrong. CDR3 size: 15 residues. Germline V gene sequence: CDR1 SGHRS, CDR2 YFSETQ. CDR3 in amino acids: CASSLEWQGGNEQYF. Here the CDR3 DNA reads TGCGCCAGCAGCTTGGAATGGCAGGGCGGCAACGAGCAGTACTTC.

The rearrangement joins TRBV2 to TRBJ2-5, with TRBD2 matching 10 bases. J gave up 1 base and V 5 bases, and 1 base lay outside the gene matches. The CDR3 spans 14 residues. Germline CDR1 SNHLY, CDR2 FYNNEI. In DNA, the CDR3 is TGTGCCAGCAGTTGGACTAGCGGCCAAGAGACCCAGTACTTC. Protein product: CASSWTSGQETQYF.

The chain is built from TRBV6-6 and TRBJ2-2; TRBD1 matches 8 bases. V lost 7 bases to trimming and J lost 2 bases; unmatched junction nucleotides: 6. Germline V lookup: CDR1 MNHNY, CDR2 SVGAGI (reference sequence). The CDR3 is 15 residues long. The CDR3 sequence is CASNPGQANTGELFF. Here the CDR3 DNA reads TGTGCCAGCAACCCGGGACAGGCTAACACCGGGGAGCTGTTTTTT.

The CDR3 loop is CASSGTSGNEQYF. The CDR3 nucleotides read TGTGCCAGCTCTGGGACTAGCGGGAACGAGCAGTACTTC. This chain links TRBV18 with TRBJ2-7; 13 positions match TRBD2. The V and J ends lost 6 bases and 5 bases, in that order; junction bases with no gene match: 1. Germline CDR1 reads KGHSH; CDR2 reads LQKENI. CDR3 length: 13 residues.

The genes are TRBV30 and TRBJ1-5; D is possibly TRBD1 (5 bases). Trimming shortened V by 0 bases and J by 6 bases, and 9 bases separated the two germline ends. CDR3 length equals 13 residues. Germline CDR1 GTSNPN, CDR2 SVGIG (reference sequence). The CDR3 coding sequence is TGTGCCTGGAGTGTACAGGTAGCTCAGCCCCAGCATTTT. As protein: CAWSVQVAQPQHF.

DNA of the CDR3: TGTGCCAGCAGTTACTCGAGTAGCGGGAGCTACGAGCAGTACTTC. Its translation: CASSYSSSGSYEQYF. The chain has TRBV6-5 and TRBJ2-7, with 9 bases fitting TRBD2. CDR1 is MNHEY and CDR2 is SVGAGI in the germline V gene. This CDR3 contains 15 residues. Trimming cost V 0 bases and J 3 bases; bases outside gene matches: 3.

The DNA of the CDR3 is TGTGCCAGCAGCTTGGGGGCAGGGGCGGGTGATGAGCAGTTCTTC. Translating gives CASSLGAGAGDEQFF. The chain couples TRBV11-2 to TRBJ2-1; D is perhaps TRBD1 (6 bases). Germline V gene data show CDR1 as SGHAT and CDR2 as FQNNGV. The CDR3 runs to 15 residues. V gave up 3 bases and J gave up 8 bases, with 17 bases separating them. Filled out from reference TRBV11-2 and TRBJ2-1, the complete variable domain reads EAGVAQSPRYKIIEKRQSVAFWCNPISGHATLYWYQQILGQGPKLLIQFQNNGVVDDSQLPKDRFSAERLKGVDSTLKIQPAKLEDSAVYLCASSLGAGAGDEQFFGPGTRLTVL.

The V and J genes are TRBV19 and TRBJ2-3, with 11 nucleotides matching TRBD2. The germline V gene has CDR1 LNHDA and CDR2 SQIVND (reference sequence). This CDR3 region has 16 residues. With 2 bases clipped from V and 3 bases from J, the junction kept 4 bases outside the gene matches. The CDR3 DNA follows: TGTGCCAGTAGTATAATGACTAGCGGGGAGACAGATACGCAGTATTTT. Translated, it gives CASSIMTSGETDTQYF.

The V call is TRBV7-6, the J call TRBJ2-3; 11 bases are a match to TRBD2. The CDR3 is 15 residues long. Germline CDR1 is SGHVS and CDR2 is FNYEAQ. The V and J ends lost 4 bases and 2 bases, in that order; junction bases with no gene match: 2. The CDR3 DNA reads TGTGCCAGCAGCTATAGCGGGGGGGACACAGATACGCAGTATTTT. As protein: CASSYSGGDTDTQYF.

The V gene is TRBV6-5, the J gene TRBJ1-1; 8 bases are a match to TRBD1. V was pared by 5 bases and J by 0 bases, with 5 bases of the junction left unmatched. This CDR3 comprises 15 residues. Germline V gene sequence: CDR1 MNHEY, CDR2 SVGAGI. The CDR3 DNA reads TGTGCCAGCAGTCCGACGGGACAGGTGAACACTGAAGCTTTCTTT. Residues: CASSPTGQVNTEAFF.